These 28 T cell receptor beta chains originate from one sample sequenced in a study of T-cell memory formation after mild COVID-19. One entry per CDR3 protein results from TCRdb running MiXCR on the 5' RACE reads. The profile shows some 210,000 distinct CDR3 sequences, around 30% of them singletons. The sequenced sample was PBMCs or a T cell subset sorted from them (not recorded which). These receptors were collected from an adult woman who had mild COVID-19 (a few samples of this study predate the infection). Cell type and time point are not known.

This clonotype showed up just a few times. The J gene is TRBJ2-1, the V gene TRBV12-3 or TRBV12-4; 11 bases match TRBD2. The CDR3 has 18 amino acids. Trimming removed 6 bases from V and 0 bases from J; junction bases left unmatched: 10. CDR3: CASRSGTSGVSSYNEQFF. The CDR3, as DNA: TGTGCCAGCAGGTCCGGGACTAGCGGCGTCAGCTCCTACAATGAGCAGTTCTTC.

V usage is TRBV18 and J usage is TRBJ1-1, with D unresolved. Germline V gives CDR1 KGHSH, CDR2 LQKENI. CDR3 length: 15 amino acids. V gave up 3 bases and J gave up 0 bases, with 11 bases separating them. CDR3 DNA sequence: TGTGCCAGCTCACCTATGAACAGCCTGAACACTGAAGCTTTCTTT. This sequence encodes CASSPMNSLNTEAFF.

This clonotype came up a few times. The chain is built from TRBV24-1 and TRBJ1-2; perhaps TRBD1 as D (5 bases). Germline CDR1 reads KGHDR; CDR2 reads SFDVKD. Trimming removed 4 bases from V and 4 bases from J, with 6 bases in between. The CDR3 extends over 12 amino acids. CDR3 in DNA: TGTGCCACCAGTGAAGACAGCTATGGCTACACCTTC. Residues: CATSEDSYGYTF.

The CDR3 loop reads CASSDSGAGPDTQYF. Written as DNA, the CDR3 is TGTGCCAGCAGCGATAGCGGGGCGGGGCCAGATACGCAGTATTTT. The genes are TRBV9 and TRBJ2-3; TRBD2 aligns across 8 bases. Germline CDR1 reads SGDLS; CDR2 reads YYNGEE. This CDR3 region has 15 residues. V lost 3 bases to trimming and J lost 4 bases; unmatched junction nucleotides: 7. Supplemented by reference TRBV9 and TRBJ2-3, the full variable domain reads DSGVTQTPKHLITATGQRVTLRCSPRSGDLSVYWYQQSLDQGLQFLIQYYNGEERAKGNILERFSAQQFPDLHSELNLSSLELGDSALYFCASSDSGAGPDTQYFGPGTRLTVL.

This clonotype was counted at least ten times. The V and J genes are TRBV6-6 and TRBJ1-1; a weak D match, TRBD1 (5 bases). This CDR3 has 13 residues. The germline V gene encodes CDR1 MNHNY and CDR2 SVGAGI (reference sequence). Trimming left V 6 bases short and J 1 base short, with 9 bases between. CDR3 bases: TGTGCCAGCAGCGACGGACAGAACACTGAAGCTTTCTTT. Its translation: CASSDGQNTEAFF.

The rearrangement uses TRBV18 and TRBJ2-1; 9 nucleotides agree with TRBD1. This CDR3 spans 15 amino acids. Germline assignment: CDR1 KGHSH and CDR2 LQKENI. J lost 6 bases, V lost 3 bases, and 6 bases had no gene match. CDR3 residues: CASSPTGGVINEQFF. The CDR3 bases are TGTGCCAGCTCACCCACAGGGGGCGTAATCAATGAGCAGTTCTTC.

This clonotype was recorded a few times. V usage is TRBV7-3 and J usage is TRBJ2-3; maybe TRBD2 (5 bases). Germline CDR1 and CDR2: SGHTA and FQGTGA. The CDR3 length is 15 residues. Between the trimmed V and J ends, which lost 2 bases and 2 bases, there was a span of 11 bases. The CDR3 reads CASSLSALATDTQYF. The DNA for the CDR3 is TGTGCCAGCAGCTTATCTGCCCTAGCCACAGATACGCAGTATTTT.

In its sample, this clonotype was seen a few times. The chain employs TRBV4-3 and TRBJ2-7; D remains unclear. This CDR3 is 15 amino acids long. The germline gives CDR1 LGHNA, CDR2 YSLEER. The V and J ends lost 7 bases and 0 bases respectively, with 16 bases between them. CDR3 DNA sequence: TGCGCCAGCATTTGGACGGGCCGCCCCTCCTACGAGCAGTACTTC. It encodes CASIWTGRPSYEQYF.

The chain carries TRBV7-2 and TRBJ1-4, with 8 bases that match TRBD1. CDR3 length equals 16 residues. Trimming at V came to 0 bases and at J to 5 bases, leaving 5 bases not matched to a gene. CDR1 SGHTA and CDR2 FQGNSA come from the germline V gene. The CDR3: CASSLAPGGRNEKLFF. CDR3 in DNA: TGTGCCAGCAGCTTAGCGCCAGGGGGCCGGAATGAAAAACTGTTTTTT.

V is TRBV5-1 and J is TRBJ2-1, with 10 bases aligning to TRBD1. With 0 bases clipped from V and 6 bases from J, the junction kept 9 bases outside the gene matches. Germline V gene lookup returns CDR1 SGHRS and CDR2 YFSETQ. The CDR3 is 17 amino acids. This chain's CDR3 is CASSLAGWDRGGNEQFF. The CDR3, as DNA: TGCGCCAGCAGCTTGGCCGGGTGGGACAGGGGAGGCAATGAGCAGTTCTTC.

This chain uses TRBV7-8 with TRBJ2-2; tentatively, D is TRBD1 (5 bases). V dropped 5 bases and J dropped 10 bases, with 14 bases sitting between them. The CDR3 contains 13 residues. The germline V gene encodes CDR1 SGHVS and CDR2 FQNEAQ. This CDR3 reads CASSMGGAKELFF. The DNA for the CDR3 is TGTGCCAGCAGCATGGGTGGGGCCAAGGAGCTGTTTTTT.

The J gene is TRBJ1-1, the V gene TRBV5-1; D remains unclear. The V end lost 0 bases, the J end lost 2 bases, and 8 bases lay between the germline ends. Germline V gene sequence: CDR1 SGHRS, CDR2 YFSETQ. The CDR3 has 14 amino acids. CDR3 protein: CASSLATLNTEAFF. The CDR3 DNA reads TGCGCCAGCAGCTTGGCCACATTAAACACTGAAGCTTTCTTT. Full variable domain (missing parts from reference TRBV5-1 and TRBJ1-1): KAGVTQTPRYLIKTRGQQVTLSCSPISGHRSVSWYQQTPGQGLQFLFEYFSETQRNKGNFPGRFSGRQFSNSRSEMNVSTLELGDSALYLCASSLATLNTEAFFGQGTRLTVV.

This chain joins TRBV2 and TRBJ2-7; 12 bases fit TRBD1. Germline V lookup: CDR1 SNHLY, CDR2 FYNNEI. The J segment lost 2 bases and the V segment lost 11 bases, leaving 4 bases of the junction unmatched. The CDR3 runs 13 residues. The CDR3 spells CALGQGATYEQYF. In DNA form, the CDR3 reads TGTGCCTTGGGACAGGGGGCAACCTACGAGCAGTACTTC.

V gene TRBV29-1 combines with J gene TRBJ2-3; TRBD2 matches 10 bases. Germline V CDR1 and CDR2: SQVTM, ANQGSEA. CDR3 length: 13 residues. CDR3 bases: TGCAGTTGCGGGACTAGCGGCACAGATACGCAGTATTTT. Translation: CSCGTSGTDTQYF.

This clonotype has just a few counts. V gene TRBV12-3 or TRBV12-4 combines with J gene TRBJ1-4; D call uncertain. The CDR3 has 13 amino acids. The V end was cut by 5 bases, the J end by 8 bases, with 12 bases between. The CDR3 loop is CASSRAETEKLFF. The CDR3 DNA follows: TGTGCCAGCAGTAGGGCAGAAACCGAAAAACTGTTTTTT.

This sequence joins TRBV6-4 and TRBJ2-1; tentatively, D is TRBD1 (7 bases). The CDR3 covers 16 residues. In germline, CDR1 is MRHNA, CDR2 SNTAGT. The V and J ends lost 5 bases and 4 bases respectively, with 18 bases between them. In DNA form, the CDR3 reads TGTGCCAGCAGTAAGACCGGGACAGCGGGTTACAATGAGCAGTTCTTC. It translates to CASSKTGTAGYNEQFF.

The chain recombines TRBV7-6 with TRBJ2-5; unclear D gene. CDR1 is SGHVS, CDR2 FNYEAQ, per germline. The CDR3 contains 15 residues. Trimming took 0 bases from V and 5 from J, leaving 13 bases between them. CDR3 in amino acids: CASSLAFSVRETQYF. The CDR3 DNA is TGTGCCAGCAGCTTAGCCTTCAGCGTTCGGGAGACCCAGTACTTC.

V usage is TRBV20-1 and J usage is TRBJ1-2; 8 positions agree with TRBD1. There are 13 residues in the CDR3. V gave up 6 bases and J gave up 7 bases; unmatched junction bases: 10. Germline values: CDR1 DFQATT, CDR2 SNEGSKA (reference sequence). CDR3 protein: CSASKQGVGGYTF. The CDR3 nucleotides are TGCAGTGCGTCTAAACAGGGGGTGGGTGGCTACACCTTC.

This clonotype was found a few times. The CDR3 nucleotides read TGCAGTGCTACTAAGGAGAACACTGAAGCTTTCTTT. Translating it yields CSATKENTEAFF. V and J are TRBV20-1 and TRBJ1-1; no clear D gene. This CDR3 has 12 amino acids. Germline lookup yields CDR1 DFQATT and CDR2 SNEGSKA (reference sequence). The ends were cut back, 4 bases at V and 1 base at J, with 7 bases in the middle.

This rearrangement joins TRBV15 to TRBJ2-7; 7 nucleotides align to TRBD1. J lost 2 bases, V lost 4 bases, and 5 bases had no gene match. CDR3 length equals 14 residues. Germline-derived CDR1 and CDR2 are LNHNV and YYDKDF (reference sequence). Written as DNA, the CDR3 is TGTGCCACCAGCACGGCAGGGGGACCCTACGAGCAGTACTTC. As protein: CATSTAGGPYEQYF.

V gene TRBV19 combines with J gene TRBJ1-5, with a possible D match to TRBD1 (5 bases). The CDR3 spans 16 residues. Deletions cut 7 bases from V and 1 base from J, with 17 bases between. Per the germline V gene, CDR1 is LNHDA and CDR2 is SQIVND (reference sequence). CDR3: CASTGFEEGSNQPQHF. CDR3 DNA sequence: TGTGCCAGTACTGGATTCGAGGAGGGGAGCAATCAGCCCCAGCATTTT. The whole variable domain, remainder taken from reference TRBV19 and TRBJ1-5, is DGGITQSPKYLFRKEGQNVTLSCEQNLNHDAMYWYRQDPGQGLRLIYYSQIVNDFQKGDIAEGYSVSREKKESFPLTVTSAQKNPTAFYLCASTGFEEGSNQPQHFGDGTRLSIL.

This clonotype was seen a single time. V usage is TRBV19 and J usage is TRBJ1-1; 8 bases fit TRBD1. Germline V gene data show CDR1 as LNHDA and CDR2 as SQIVND (reference sequence). The CDR3 sequence is 13 residues long. With V trimmed by 4 bases and J by 11 bases, 9 bases remained unmatched. Here the CDR3 reads CASSKGQGRGAFF. The CDR3 bases are TGTGCCAGTAGTAAAGGACAGGGACGCGGGGCTTTCTTT.

The chain links TRBV3-1 to TRBJ1-6; 8 positions match TRBD1. There are 18 residues in the CDR3. Germline trimming cut 5 bases from V and 0 bases from J; bases unmatched to any gene: 9. From germline, CDR1 is LGHDT and CDR2 YNNKEL (reference sequence). The CDR3 DNA reads TGTGCCAGCAGCTTTGGACAGGGTGGGAGCTCCTATAATTCACCCCTCCACTTT. Residues: CASSFGQGGSSYNSPLHF.

This clonotype was observed a handful of times. V usage is TRBV11-3 and J usage is TRBJ2-1, with TRBD2 matching 8 bases. This CDR3 is 15 amino acids long. J lost 5 bases, V lost 1 base, and 4 bases had no gene match. CDR1 SGHNT and CDR2 YENEEA come from the germline V gene. The CDR3 loop reads CASSLAGGVHNEQFF. The CDR3 bases are TGTGCCAGCAGCTTAGCGGGGGGGGTCCACAATGAGCAGTTCTTC.

CDR3 protein: CATSKGTGGYEQYF. CDR3 bases: TGTGCCACCAGCAAGGGGACGGGGGGCTACGAGCAGTACTTC. This chain links TRBV15 with TRBJ2-7; 7 bases are a match to TRBD2. With V trimmed by 4 bases and J by 3 bases, 6 bases remained unmatched. Germline CDR1 is LNHNV and CDR2 is YYDKDF (reference sequence). The CDR3 sequence is 14 residues long. Supplemented by reference TRBV15 and TRBJ2-7, the full variable domain reads DAMVIQNPRYQVTQFGKPVTLSCSQTLNHNVMYWYQQKSSQAPKLLFHYYDKDFNNEADTPDNFQSRRPNTSFCFLDIRSPGLGDTAMYLCATSKGTGGYEQYFGPGTRLTVT.

This clonotype was seen at least ten times. The genes are TRBV29-1 and TRBJ1-2; D unclear. Per the germline V gene, CDR1 is SQVTM and CDR2 is ANQGSEA. The CDR3 is made up of 11 amino acids. Trimming pared 7 bases from V and 12 bases from J, leaving 18 bases between. The CDR3 loop reads CSAPAGQSNTF. The CDR3 nucleotides are TGCAGCGCTCCCGCCGGGCAGTCGAACACCTTC.

This chain joins TRBV6-5 and TRBJ2-2, with 9 bases lining up with TRBD1. The V gene's germline CDR1 is MNHEY and CDR2 SVGAGI. This CDR3 is built from 15 residues. After removal of 6 bases from V and 4 bases from J, the junction contained 6 bases not matched to a gene. DNA of the CDR3: TGTGCCAGCAGAACCGGGACAGGGAGCACCGGGGAGCTGTTTTTT. Protein: CASRTGTGSTGELFF.

This clonotype was observed a few times. The chain carries TRBV28 and TRBJ2-1; 9 bases match TRBD2. The CDR3 has 14 residues. Germline CDR1 is MDHEN and CDR2 is SYDVKM. The trim removed 5 bases at V and 7 bases at J, leaving 6 bases unmatched. CDR3 coding DNA: TGTGCCAGCAGTCTTTCTAGCGGGATTAATGAGCAGTTCTTC. Protein product: CASSLSSGINEQFF.